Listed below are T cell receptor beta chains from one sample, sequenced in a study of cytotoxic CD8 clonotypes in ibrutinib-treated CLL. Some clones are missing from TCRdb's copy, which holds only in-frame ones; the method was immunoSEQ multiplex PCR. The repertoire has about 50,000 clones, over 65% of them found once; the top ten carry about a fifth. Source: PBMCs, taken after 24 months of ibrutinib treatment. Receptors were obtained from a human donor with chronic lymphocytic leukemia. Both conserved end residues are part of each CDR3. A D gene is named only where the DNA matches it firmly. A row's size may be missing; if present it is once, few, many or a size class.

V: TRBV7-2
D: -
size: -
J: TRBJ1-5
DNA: TGTGCCAGCAGCTTAGTTGAAGCAGATTCCAATCAGCCCCAGCATTTT
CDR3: CASSLVEADSNQPQHF

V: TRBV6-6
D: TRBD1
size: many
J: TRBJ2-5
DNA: TGTGCCAGCAATCGGGACAGGGGGGGTGAGACCCAGTACTTC
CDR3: CASNRDRGGETQYF

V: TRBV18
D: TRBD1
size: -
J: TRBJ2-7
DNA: TGTGCCAGCTCACAGACCGGGACAGGGGTCGAGCAGTACTTC
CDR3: CASSQTGTGVEQYF

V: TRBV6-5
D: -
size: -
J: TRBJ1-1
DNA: TGTGCCAGCAGTTCCGCGGACAGTGAAGCTTTCTTT
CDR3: CASSSADSEAFF

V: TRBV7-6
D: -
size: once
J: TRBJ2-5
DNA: TGTGCCAGCAGCTTAGGGTGGCAGTACCAAGAGACCCAGTACTTC
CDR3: CASSLGWQYQETQYF

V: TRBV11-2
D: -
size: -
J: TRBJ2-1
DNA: TGTGCCAGCAGCGAATCCGGAACAAAGTACAATGAGCAGTTCTTC
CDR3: CASSESGTKYNEQFF

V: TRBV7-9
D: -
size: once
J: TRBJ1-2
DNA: TGTGCCAGCAGCCTGAATGGAGGCGGCTACACCTTC
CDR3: CASSLNGGGYTF

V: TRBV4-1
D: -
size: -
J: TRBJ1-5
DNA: TGCGCCAGCAGCCAACCAGGGGTTCAGCCCCAGCATTTT
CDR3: CASSQPGVQPQHF

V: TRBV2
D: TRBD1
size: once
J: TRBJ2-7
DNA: TGTGCCAGCAGGGCGGACAGGGTCCCCTACGAGCAGTACTTC
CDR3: CASRADRVPYEQYF

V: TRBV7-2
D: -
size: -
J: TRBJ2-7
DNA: TGTGCCAGCAGCCCCATCTCAAACTCCTACGAGCAGTACTTC
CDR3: CASSPISNSYEQYF

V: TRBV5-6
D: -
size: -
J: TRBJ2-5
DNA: TGTGCCAGCAGCTTAGAGTCCCGCAGTGGGGGGACCCAGTACTTC
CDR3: CASSLESRSGGTQYF

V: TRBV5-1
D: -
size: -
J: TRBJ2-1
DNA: TGCGCCAGCAGCTTGGCCGGACAGCCTGGGAATGAGCAGTTCTTC
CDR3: CASSLAGQPGNEQFF

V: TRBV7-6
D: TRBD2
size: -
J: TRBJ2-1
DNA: TGTGCCAGCAGCTTAGAAGGGACTAGCGGGTTAAGCTCCTACAATGAGCAGTTCTTC
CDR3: CASSLEGTSGLSSYNEQFF

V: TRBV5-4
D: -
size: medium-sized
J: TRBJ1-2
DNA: TGTGCCAGCCACCACCCGAGAGGGGACTATGGCTACACCTTC
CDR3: CASHHPRGDYGYTF

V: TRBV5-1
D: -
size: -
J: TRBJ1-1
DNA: TGCGCCAGCAGCTTGATCGGGGATCCCCAGAACACTGAAGCTTTCTTT
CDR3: CASSLIGDPQNTEAFF

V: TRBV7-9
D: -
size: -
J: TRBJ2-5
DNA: TGTGCCAGCAGCTTAGAGGGCTATTTAGAGACCCAGTACTTC
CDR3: CASSLEGYLETQYF

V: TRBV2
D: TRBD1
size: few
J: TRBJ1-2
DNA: TGTGCCAGCAGTCAAAGACAGGGCGCGGCGGGGAGCTATGGCTACACCTTC
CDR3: CASSQRQGAAGSYGYTF

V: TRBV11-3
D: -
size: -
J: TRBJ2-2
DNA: TGTGCCAGCAGCTTAAGTATTGGGTTAACCGGGGAGCTGTTTTTT
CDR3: CASSLSIGLTGELFF

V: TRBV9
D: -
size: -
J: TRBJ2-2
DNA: TGTGCCAGCAGCTACAGGACGAACACCGGGGAGCTGTTTTTT
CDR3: CASSYRTNTGELFF

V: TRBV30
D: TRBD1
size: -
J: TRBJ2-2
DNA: TGTGCCTACGGGGCACAGGGGGCGTCGAACACCGGGGAGCTGTTTTTT
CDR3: CAYGAQGASNTGELFF

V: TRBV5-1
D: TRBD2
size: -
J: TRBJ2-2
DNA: TGCGCCAGCAGCTCAGGACTAGCGCCAAACACCGGGGAGCTGTTTTTT
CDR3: CASSSGLAPNTGELFF

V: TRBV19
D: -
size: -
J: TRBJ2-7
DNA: TGTGCCAGTAGGGCAGGGGAAACCTCCTACGAGCAGTACTTC
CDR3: CASRAGETSYEQYF

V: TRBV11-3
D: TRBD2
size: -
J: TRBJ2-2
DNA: TGTGCCAGCAGCTTAGAAGCTAGCGGGAAGGACACCGGGGAGCTGTTTTTT
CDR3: CASSLEASGKDTGELFF

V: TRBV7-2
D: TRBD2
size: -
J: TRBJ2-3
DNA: TGTGCCAGCAGCTTTCTAGCGGGAGGGGGCACAGATACGCAGTATTTT
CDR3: CASSFLAGGGTDTQYF

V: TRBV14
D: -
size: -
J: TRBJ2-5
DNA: TGTGCCAGCAGCCAAGAAGGTGGGGTTCGAGAGACCCAGTACTTC
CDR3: CASSQEGGVRETQYF